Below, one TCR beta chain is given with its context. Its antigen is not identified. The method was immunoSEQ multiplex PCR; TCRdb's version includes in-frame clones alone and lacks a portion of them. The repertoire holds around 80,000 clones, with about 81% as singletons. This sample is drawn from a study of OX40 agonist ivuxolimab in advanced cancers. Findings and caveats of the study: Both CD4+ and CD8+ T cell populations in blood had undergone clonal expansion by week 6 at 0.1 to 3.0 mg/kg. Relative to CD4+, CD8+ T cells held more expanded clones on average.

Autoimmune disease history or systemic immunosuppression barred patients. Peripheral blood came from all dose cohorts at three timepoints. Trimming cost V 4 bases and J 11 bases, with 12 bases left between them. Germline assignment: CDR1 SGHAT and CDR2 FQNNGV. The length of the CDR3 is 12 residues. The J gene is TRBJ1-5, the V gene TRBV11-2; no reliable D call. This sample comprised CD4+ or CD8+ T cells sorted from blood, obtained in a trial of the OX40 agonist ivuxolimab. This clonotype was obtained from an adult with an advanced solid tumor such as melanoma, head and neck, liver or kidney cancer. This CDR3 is CASSSGGRAQHF. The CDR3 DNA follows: TGTGCCAGCAGCTCGGGAGGGAGGGCCCAGCATTTT.